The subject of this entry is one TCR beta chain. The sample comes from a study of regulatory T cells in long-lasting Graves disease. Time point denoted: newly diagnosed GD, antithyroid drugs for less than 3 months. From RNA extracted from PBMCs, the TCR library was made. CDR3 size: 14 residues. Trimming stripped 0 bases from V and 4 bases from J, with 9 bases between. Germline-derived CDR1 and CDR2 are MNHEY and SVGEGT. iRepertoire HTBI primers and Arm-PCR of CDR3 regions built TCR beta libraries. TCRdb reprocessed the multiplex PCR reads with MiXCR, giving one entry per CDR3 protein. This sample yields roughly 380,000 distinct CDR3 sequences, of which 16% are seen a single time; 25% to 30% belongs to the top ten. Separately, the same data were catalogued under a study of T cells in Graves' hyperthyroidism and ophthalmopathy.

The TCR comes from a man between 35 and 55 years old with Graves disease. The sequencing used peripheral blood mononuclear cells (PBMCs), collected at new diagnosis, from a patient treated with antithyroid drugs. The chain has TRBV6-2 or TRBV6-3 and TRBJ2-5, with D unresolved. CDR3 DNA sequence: TGTGCCAGCAGTTACTCGAGCTCGGGAGAGACCCAGTACTTC. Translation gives CASSYSSSGETQYF.